One sample yielded the 27 T cell receptor beta chains listed below, sequenced in a study of T cell repertoires in cytomegalovirus infection. Their antigens remain unidentified. TCRdb used MiXCR to reprocess the reads, holding one entry per CDR3 protein. The sample records roughly 78,000 distinct CDR3 sequences, roughly 37% being singletons. Here the sequenced sample was CD8+ T cells from cultured PBMCs, taken from culture after CMV antigen stimulation. The receptors stem from a human donor in good health (CMV status not recorded). Some clones in this sample may be carry-over from other donors' samples.

The sample holds a few counts of this clonotype. This sequence joins TRBV7-2 and TRBJ2-7; D gene uncertain. The CDR3 extends over 11 amino acids. Germline V gene lookup returns CDR1 SGHTA and CDR2 FQGNSA. V lost 1 base and J 9 bases, leaving 7 bases between the germline ends. CDR3 sequence (DNA): TGTGCCAGCAGCTTAGGGTGGGGGCAGTACTTC. This codes for CASSLGWGQYF.

This sequence joins TRBV7-4 and TRBJ2-3, with D possibly being TRBD1 (5 bases). The CDR3 totals 16 residues. Germline-derived CDR1 and CDR2 are SGHVT and SQSDAQ. V lost 3 bases and J lost 1, with 14 bases in between. CDR3 in DNA: TGTGCCAGCAGCTTTGAATCCAGGGTTGGCACAGATACGCAGTATTTT. It specifies CASSFESRVGTDTQYF.

The V call is TRBV19, the J call TRBJ2-1; D gene uncertain. The CDR3 extends over 13 amino acids. Trimming cost V 5 bases and J 3 bases, with 8 bases left between them. The germline gives CDR1 LNHDA, CDR2 SQIVND (reference sequence). This CDR3 is CASSFAGYNEQFF. In nucleotides, the CDR3 is TGTGCCAGTAGTTTCGCAGGCTACAATGAGCAGTTCTTC.

This clonotype was seen ten or more times. The DNA of the CDR3 is TGTGCCAGCAGCTACGGACAGGGTCTAAGTCCCAAAAACATTCAGTACTTC. It translates to CASSYGQGLSPKNIQYF. V gene TRBV7-8 combines with J gene TRBJ2-4; TRBD1 agrees at 8 bases. V trimming: 4 bases; J trimming: 2 bases; junction bases outside the gene matches: 10. This CDR3 region has 17 residues. The germline gives CDR1 SGHVS, CDR2 FQNEAQ.

About this clonotype itself: The junction departs from germline at one end; a sequencing error may be responsible. The V call is TRBV7-4, the J call TRBJ2-2, with 8 positions matching TRBD1. The germline V gene encodes CDR1 SGHVT and CDR2 SQSDAQ. This CDR3 is 16 amino acids long. In nucleotides, the CDR3 is TGTGCCAGTAGCTTATCCGGGACAGGGAACACCGGGGAGCTGTTTTTT. Its translation is CASSLSGTGNTGELFF.

The J gene is TRBJ2-1, the V gene TRBV4-1, with TRBD2 as a possible D gene (7 bases). The CDR3 has 18 amino acids. V was cut by 4 bases and J by 6 bases, with 25 bases left in between. Germline CDR1 MGHRA, CDR2 YSYEKL. The CDR3 nucleotides read TGCGCCAGCAGCCTAAAAGGATGGGGAGGGGGGGCCTGCAATGAGCAGTTCTTC. Protein sequence: CASSLKGWGGGACNEQFF.

The V and J genes are TRBV20-1 and TRBJ2-3, with TRBD2 matching over 12 bases. The CDR3 totals 16 residues. V dropped 0 bases and J dropped 2; count of bases not matched to a gene: 3. The germline CDR1 and CDR2 sequences are DFQATT and SNEGSKA (reference sequence). The CDR3 DNA reads as TGCAGTGCTAGAGATCGGACTAGCGGGGTCACAGATACGCAGTATTTT. This translates into CSARDRTSGVTDTQYF.

Many counts were recorded for this clonotype. V gene TRBV11-2 combines with J gene TRBJ2-7, with TRBD1 matching 8 bases. This CDR3 has 15 amino acids. V lost 1 base, J lost 2 bases, and 4 bases stayed unmatched. Germline CDR1 and CDR2: SGHAT and FQNNGV. The CDR3 coding sequence is TGTGCCAGCAGCTTAGTCAGGGGGCATGCCTACGAGCAGTACTTC. This codes for CASSLVRGHAYEQYF.

The CDR3 sequence: CASSFFVGPSNTGELFF. The DNA of the CDR3 is TGTGCCAGCAGTTTTTTCGTGGGTCCTTCGAACACCGGGGAGCTGTTTTTT. The chain uses TRBV4-2 and TRBJ2-2; D remains unclear. The CDR3 spans 17 residues. Trimming removed 6 bases from V and 0 bases from J, with 17 bases in between. CDR1 and CDR2 from the germline V gene are LGHNA and YNFKEQ.

The chain is built from TRBV19 and TRBJ2-5; no clear D. This CDR3 is built from 11 residues. V was trimmed by 3 bases and J by 3 bases, leaving 2 bases between them. Per the germline V gene, CDR1 is LNHDA and CDR2 is SQIVND (reference sequence). The CDR3 reads CASSMEETQYF. The DNA for the CDR3 is TGTGCCAGTAGTATGGAAGAGACCCAGTACTTC.

This clonotype has only a few counts. The chain joins TRBV4-3 to TRBJ2-3, with 9 bases aligning to TRBD2. CDR1 is LGHNA and CDR2 is YSLEER in the germline V gene. The CDR3 runs to 19 residues. V shed 3 bases, J shed 2 bases, and the junction held 15 bases outside the gene matches. Written as DNA, the CDR3 is TGCGCCAGCAGCCATTTGGCTTTCGGGACTAGCCTAACCACAGATACGCAGTATTTT. Its protein product is CASSHLAFGTSLTTDTQYF.

The sample holds many counts of this clonotype. The V gene is TRBV7-8, the J gene TRBJ1-3, with D uncertain. Germline CDR1 SGHVS, CDR2 FQNEAQ. The CDR3 is 15 amino acids. V was shortened by 1 base and J by 0 bases, with 7 bases between the two germline ends. Here the CDR3 reads CASSLGGTSGNTIYF. The CDR3 nucleotides read TGTGCCAGCAGCTTAGGCGGCACCTCTGGAAACACCATATATTTT.

This chain joins TRBV27 and TRBJ2-7, with TRBD1 identical over 10 bases. CDR3 length: 15 amino acids. Germline CDR1 and CDR2: MNHEY and SMNVEV (reference sequence). After removal of 7 bases from V and 6 bases from J, the junction contained 12 bases not matched to a gene. The CDR3 nucleotides read TGTGCCAGCAACCCTGGAGCCGGGACAGGGGTCGAGCAGTACTTC. Residues: CASNPGAGTGVEQYF.

Only a few counts were recorded for this clonotype. The chain uses TRBV7-2 and TRBJ2-5, with 9 positions matching TRBD1. CDR1 is SGHTA, CDR2 FQGNSA, per germline. There are 16 residues in the CDR3. V gave up 7 bases and J gave up 5 bases; unmatched junction bases: 14. In nucleotides, the CDR3 is TGTGCCAGCACTCTAGAAAGGACAGGGGCTCGGGAGACCCAGTACTTC. Its protein is CASTLERTGARETQYF.

The chain combines TRBV6-8 with TRBJ1-6; no clear D. Trimming stripped 5 bases from V and 9 bases from J, with 17 bases between. Looked up from germline, CDR1 is MNHGY and CDR2 is SAAAGT. This CDR3 region has 15 residues. The CDR3 DNA follows: TGTGCCAGCAGTCCTAACGTGGGTTTAATTTCACCCCTCCACTTT. This encodes CASSPNVGLISPLHF.

This clonotype was picked up one time. J is TRBJ2-3 and V is TRBV2; 15 nucleotides match TRBD2. The junction had 4 bases not matched to a gene; V was cut back by 7 bases and J by 2 bases. The CDR3 length is 16 residues. Germline loops: CDR1 SNHLY, CDR2 FYNNEI. CDR3 nucleotide sequence: TGTGCCAGCATGGGGACTAGCGGGGGGACCACAGATACGCAGTATTTT. Translation: CASMGTSGGTTDTQYF. Full variable domain (missing parts from reference TRBV2 and TRBJ2-3): EPEVTQTPSHQVTQMGQEVILRCVPISNHLYFYWYRQILGQKVEFLVSFYNNEISEKSEIFDDQFSVERPDGSNFTLKIRSTKLEDSAMYFCASMGTSGGTTDTQYFGPGTRLTVL.

This chain connects TRBV7-2 to TRBJ1-2; TRBD1 might be the D (6 bases). This CDR3 contains 15 residues. The ends were cut back, 3 bases at V and 0 bases at J, with 11 bases in the middle. CDR1 and CDR2 from the germline V gene are SGHTA and FQGNSA. CDR3 region: CASSFGQTPNYGYTF. DNA for the CDR3: TGTGCCAGCAGCTTCGGACAGACGCCTAACTATGGCTACACCTTC. Drawing the rest from reference TRBV7-2 and TRBJ1-2, the complete variable domain is GAGVSQSPSNKVTEKGKDVELRCDPISGHTALYWYRQSLGQGLEFLIYFQGNSAPDKSGLPSDRFSAERTGGSVSTLTIQRTQQEDSAVYLCASSFGQTPNYGYTFGSGTRLTVV.

A few counts support this clonotype. This chain uses TRBV5-5 with TRBJ2-1, with 10 bases lining up with TRBD2. J lost 5 bases, V lost 0 bases, and 5 bases had no gene match. The CDR3 covers 16 residues. Germline-derived CDR1 and CDR2 are SGHKS and YYEKEE (reference sequence). CDR3 sequence (DNA): TGTGCCAGCAGCTTGGACAGCGGGGGGGCCCACAATGAGCAGTTCTTC. Translated, it gives CASSLDSGGAHNEQFF. Drawing the rest from reference TRBV5-5 and TRBJ2-1, the complete variable domain is DAGVTQSPTHLIKTRGQQVTLRCSPISGHKSVSWYQQVLGQGPQFIFQYYEKEERGRGNFPDRFSARQFPNYSSELNVNALLLGDSALYLCASSLDSGGAHNEQFFGPGTRLTVL.

The chain uses TRBV5-6 and TRBJ1-2, with TRBD1 as a possible D gene (6 bases). The V gene lost 4 bases and the J gene lost 0 bases, with 10 bases spanning the gap. This CDR3 is built from 14 residues. CDR1 and CDR2 (germline): SGHDT, YYEEEE. The CDR3 DNA reads as TGTGCCAGCAGCGTCGGGACACCTAACTATGGCTACACCTTC. Translated, it gives CASSVGTPNYGYTF.

This sequence joins TRBV14 and TRBJ1-4, with unresolved D. Germline loops: CDR1 SGHDN, CDR2 FVKESK. The CDR3 is 17 amino acids. The V end lost 0 bases, the J end lost 0 bases, and 11 bases lay between the germline ends. The CDR3 region is CASSQEIWGATNEKLFF. As DNA, the CDR3 is TGTGCCAGCAGCCAAGAGATCTGGGGAGCAACTAATGAAAAACTGTTTTTT.

The V gene is TRBV7-8, the J gene TRBJ2-7, with TRBD1 matching 10 bases. CDR3 length: 14 amino acids. The germline V gene encodes CDR1 SGHVS and CDR2 FQNEAQ. The ends lost 3 bases at V and 5 bases at J; junction bases unmatched: 4. The CDR3 DNA follows: TGTGCCAGCAGCTTCGGGACAGGGGTGGACGAGCAGTACTTC. Protein product: CASSFGTGVDEQYF.

At least ten counts were recorded for this clonotype. The rearrangement uses TRBV7-2 and TRBJ2-2; 7 bases are shared with TRBD1. CDR3 length equals 17 residues. CDR1 is SGHTA and CDR2 is FQGNSA in the germline V gene. The ends lost 1 base at V and 5 bases at J; junction bases unmatched: 10. Written as DNA, the CDR3 is TGTGCCAGCAGCTTAGGCCCCGACAGGGTGCAGACCGGGGAGCTGTTTTTT. Amino acids: CASSLGPDRVQTGELFF.

The genes are TRBV7-4 and TRBJ2-4; a possible D gene is TRBD1 (5 bases). V dropped 1 base and J dropped 5 bases, with 9 bases sitting between them. Germline lookup yields CDR1 SGHVT and CDR2 SQSDAQ. This CDR3 is built from 14 residues. In DNA, the CDR3 is TGTGCCAGCAGCTTAGGGGGCATGGAAAACATTCAGTACTTC. This encodes CASSLGGMENIQYF.

The gene calls are TRBV12-3 or TRBV12-4 and TRBJ1-1; 7 bases match TRBD1. J gave up 0 bases and V 6 bases, and 1 base lay outside the gene matches. CDR3 length: 13 residues. DNA for the CDR3: TGTGCCAGCAGAACAGGGGTGAACACTGAAGCTTTCTTT. Protein sequence: CASRTGVNTEAFF.

The genes are TRBV5-1 and TRBJ2-7; no clear D gene. The CDR3 length is 12 residues. The germline gives CDR1 SGHRS, CDR2 YFSETQ. The ends were cut back, 3 bases at V and 7 bases at J, with 11 bases in the middle. The CDR3 nucleotides are TGCGCCAGCAGCTATGACATGGGGGAGCAGTACTTC. It yields the protein CASSYDMGEQYF.

This clonotype appeared a few times. CDR3 coding DNA: TGTGCCAGCAGCTTCGGGACAGGGGGCGAGGCAGCTGAAGCTTTCTTT. This gives the protein CASSFGTGGEAAEAFF. V gene TRBV5-6 combines with J gene TRBJ1-1; 12 bases agree with TRBD1. Unmatched junction bases numbered 8, after V lost 2 bases and J lost 6 bases. Germline V gives CDR1 SGHDT, CDR2 YYEEEE. The CDR3 extends over 16 amino acids.

This sequence joins TRBV27 and TRBJ2-5, with D maybe TRBD2 (6 bases). The V end lost 3 bases, the J end lost 0 bases, and 8 bases lay between the germline ends. The CDR3 extends over 14 amino acids. Per the germline V gene, CDR1 is MNHEY and CDR2 is SMNVEV (reference sequence). The CDR3 bases are TGTGCCAGCAGTTTGGGGAGGTACCAAGAGACCCAGTACTTC. It translates to CASSLGRYQETQYF.